These T cell receptor beta chains were read from a single sample in a study of cytomegalovirus exposure and HLA in healthy donors. Clones were sequenced by immunoSEQ multiplex PCR, and TCRdb holds only the in-frame ones, with some missing. Its table lists roughly 45,000 clones. The sequencing input was PBMCs. These receptors came from a woman aged 30 to 39 in good health and CMV-seronegative. CDR3s include the opening cysteine and the closing phenylalanine or tryptophan. The order of the fields is CDR3 protein, CDR3 DNA, D gene, V gene, clone size, J gene. A D gene is named only where the DNA matches it firmly. Size is omitted from some rows. Given values are once, few, many or a class for expanded clones.

CASSSTRGGDTQYF,TGTGCCAGCAGCTCTACTCGGGGGGGTGATACGCAGTATTTT,TRBD2,TRBV7-8,-,TRBJ2-3
CAIRENLNTEAFF,TGTGCCATCAGGGAGAACTTGAACACTGAAGCTTTCTTT,-,TRBV10-3,-,TRBJ1-1
CSVGQGLGTQYF,TGCAGCGTTGGACAGGGTTTAGGGACCCAGTACTTC,TRBD1,TRBV29-1,-,TRBJ2-5
CASSRTSGAYNEQFF,TGTGCCAGTAGCCGCACTAGCGGGGCCTACAATGAGCAGTTCTTC,TRBD2,TRBV19,medium-sized,TRBJ2-1
CASSISGRAPSQYF,TGTGCCAGTAGTATCAGCGGGAGAGCGCCCTCGCAGTATTTT,TRBD2,TRBV19,-,TRBJ2-3
CAAGGSNQPQHF,TGTGCCGCGGGTGGGAGCAATCAGCCCCAGCATTTT,-,TRBV27,-,TRBJ1-5
CASSNTGSGNQPQHF,TGTGCCAGCAGTAATACAGGGTCGGGCAATCAGCCCCAGCATTTT,-,TRBV6-1,-,TRBJ1-5
CASKRAQSSYEQYF,TGTGCCAGCAAGCGGGCCCAGAGCTCCTACGAGCAGTACTTC,-,TRBV2,-,TRBJ2-7
CASSQSPGQGWYEQYF,TGCGCCAGCAGTCAATCCCCGGGACAGGGCTGGTACGAGCAGTACTTC,TRBD1,TRBV23-1,-,TRBJ2-7
CASSWRIAGTYNEQFF,TGTGCCAGCAGCTGGCGAATAGCGGGAACCTACAATGAGCAGTTCTTC,TRBD2,TRBV7-6,-,TRBJ2-1
CASSQGTGLAYEQYF,TGCGCCAGCAGCCAAGGGACAGGCTTAGCCTACGAGCAGTACTTC,TRBD1,TRBV4-3,-,TRBJ2-7
CASSTSFSGRGNEQFF,TGTGCCAGCAGCACCTCCTTTAGCGGGAGGGGCAATGAGCAGTTCTTC,TRBD2,TRBV14,-,TRBJ2-1